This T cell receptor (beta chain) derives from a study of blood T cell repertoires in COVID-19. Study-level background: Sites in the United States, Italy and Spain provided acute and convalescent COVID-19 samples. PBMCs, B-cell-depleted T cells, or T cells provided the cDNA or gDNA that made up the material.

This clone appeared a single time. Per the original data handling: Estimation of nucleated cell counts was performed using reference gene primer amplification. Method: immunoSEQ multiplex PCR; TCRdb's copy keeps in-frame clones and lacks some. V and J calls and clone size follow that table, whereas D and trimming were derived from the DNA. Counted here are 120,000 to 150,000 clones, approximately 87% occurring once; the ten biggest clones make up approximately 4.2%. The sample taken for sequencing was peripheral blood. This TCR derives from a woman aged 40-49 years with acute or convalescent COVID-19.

The CDR3 nucleotides are TGTGCCAGCTCACCGGGGGGTAACTATGGCTACACCTTC. Protein sequence: CASSPGGNYGYTF. The chain carries TRBV18 and TRBJ1-2, with D possibly being TRBD1 (5 bases). The V gene's germline CDR1 is KGHSH and CDR2 LQKENI. V dropped 3 bases and J dropped 1 base, with 6 bases sitting between them. The CDR3 loop spans 13 amino acids.